The present TCR beta chain was sequenced within a study of cytomegalovirus exposure and HLA in healthy donors. Study-wide results and limits: Most sequenced TCRs were rare (though some public TCRs occurred in many donors).

A word on this clone: What it binds is unknown.

The CDR3 is made up of 14 amino acids. V was clipped by 2 bases and J by 4 bases; unmatched bases: 6. Germline-derived CDR1 and CDR2 are SGHRS and YFSETQ. Primers: 60 Vbeta forward and 13 Jbeta reverse. Clones were sequenced by immunoSEQ multiplex PCR, and TCRdb holds only the in-frame ones, with some missing. This repertoire shows 150,000 to 250,000 clones, 65% to 90% found once; its top ten account for under 3%. The chain has TRBV5-1 and TRBJ2-7, with 7 bases that match TRBD1. The clonotype originates from a woman aged 45-60 years in good health and CMV-seronegative. The sequenced material came from PBMCs. CDR3 region: CASSFDRERYEQYF. As DNA, the CDR3 is TGCGCCAGCAGCTTCGACAGGGAGCGATACGAGCAGTACTTC.